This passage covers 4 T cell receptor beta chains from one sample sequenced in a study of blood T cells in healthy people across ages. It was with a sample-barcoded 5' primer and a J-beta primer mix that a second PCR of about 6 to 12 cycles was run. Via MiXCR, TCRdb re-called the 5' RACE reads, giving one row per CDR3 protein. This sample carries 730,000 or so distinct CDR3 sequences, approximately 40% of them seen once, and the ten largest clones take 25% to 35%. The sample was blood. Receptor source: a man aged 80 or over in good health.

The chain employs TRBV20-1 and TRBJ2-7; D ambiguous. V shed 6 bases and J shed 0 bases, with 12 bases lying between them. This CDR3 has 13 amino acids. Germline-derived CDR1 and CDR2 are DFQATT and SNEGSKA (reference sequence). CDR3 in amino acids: CSAYYEYSYEQYF. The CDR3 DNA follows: TGCAGTGCCTATTACGAATACTCCTACGAGCAGTACTTC.

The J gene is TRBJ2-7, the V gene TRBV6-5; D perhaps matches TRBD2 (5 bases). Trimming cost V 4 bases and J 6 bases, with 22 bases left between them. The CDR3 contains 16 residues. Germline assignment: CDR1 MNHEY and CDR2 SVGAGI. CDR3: CASSSLRGSNPCEQYF. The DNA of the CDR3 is TGTGCCAGCAGTTCACTTCGCGGGTCCAACCCTTGCGAGCAGTACTTC.

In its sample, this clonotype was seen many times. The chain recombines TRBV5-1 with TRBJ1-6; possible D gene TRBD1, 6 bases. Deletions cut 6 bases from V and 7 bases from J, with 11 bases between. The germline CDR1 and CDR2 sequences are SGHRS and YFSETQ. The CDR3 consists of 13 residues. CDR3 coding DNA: TGCGCCAGCAATTTGGGGGCGAATTCACCCCTCCACTTT. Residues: CASNLGANSPLHF.

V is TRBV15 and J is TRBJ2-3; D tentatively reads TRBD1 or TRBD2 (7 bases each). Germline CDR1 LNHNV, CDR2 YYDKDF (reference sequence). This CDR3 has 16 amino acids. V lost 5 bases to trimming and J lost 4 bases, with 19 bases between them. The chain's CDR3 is CATSRRSQGGADTQYF. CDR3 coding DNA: TGTGCCACCAGCCGACGATCGCAGGGGGGGGCAGATACGCAGTATTTT.